Below, 14 T cell receptor beta chains from the same sample are listed, as sequenced in a study of graft-versus-host responses after intestinal transplantation. Method: immunoSEQ multiplex PCR; TCRdb's copy keeps in-frame clones and lacks some. The table records tens of thousands of clones, about 90% of them present only once. This sample comprised PBMCs, obtained about 120 days after intestinal transplantation. Every receptor here comes from a human patient who received an intestinal transplant, so some T cells may come from the graft donor.

This chain uses TRBV10-2 with TRBJ2-3; 13 bases line up with TRBD2. V lost 3 bases to trimming and J lost 5 bases; unmatched junction nucleotides: 5. Germline CDR1 WSHSY, CDR2 SAAADI. CDR3 length: 16 residues. CDR3 sequence (DNA): TGCGCCAGCAGTGAAGGACTAGCGGGAGTTGGAGATACGCAGTATTTT. Protein product: CASSEGLAGVGDTQYF.

This chain links TRBV19 with TRBJ1-1, with D maybe TRBD1 (6 bases). There are 14 residues in the CDR3. The germline V gene has CDR1 LNHDA and CDR2 SQIVND (reference sequence). V gave up 3 bases and J gave up 5 bases, with 13 bases separating them. CDR3 loop: CASSIQQGVTEAFF. The CDR3 region has the DNA TGTGCCAGTAGTATCCAACAGGGTGTAACTGAAGCTTTCTTT.

On this clone: Other DNA sequences in this specimen translate into the identical CDR3. The V call is TRBV9, the J call TRBJ2-1, with a possible D match to TRBD2 (6 bases). The CDR3 runs to 15 residues. Germline V gene lookup returns CDR1 SGDLS and CDR2 YYNGEE. V was cut by 0 bases and J by 7 bases, with 14 bases left in between. The DNA for the CDR3 is TGTGCCAGCAGCGTAGGAGATAGTGGGAGGAATGAGCAGTTCTTC. It yields the protein CASSVGDSGRNEQFF.

This chain joins TRBV2 and TRBJ1-4; possibly TRBD1 for D (5 bases). CDR3 length equals 13 residues. V lost 9 bases, J lost 0 bases, and 8 bases lay in between. The germline V gene has CDR1 SNHLY and CDR2 FYNNEI. This CDR3 is CARGDSTNEKLFF. The CDR3 DNA is TGTGCCAGGGGGGACTCAACTAATGAAAAACTGTTTTTT.

This clone has a single count. The gene calls are TRBV30 and TRBJ1-4, with D tentatively TRBD1 (5 bases). Germline CDR1 reads GTSNPN; CDR2 reads SVGIG (reference sequence). Trimming pared 3 bases from V and 17 bases from J, leaving 16 bases between. CDR3 size: 11 residues. The CDR3 coding sequence is TGTGCCTGGAGATTATGGGACTTAACTTTTTTT. It yields the protein CAWRLWDLTFF.

The rearrangement uses TRBV7-8 and TRBJ2-5; the D gene is possibly TRBD1 (6 bases). V was pared by 3 bases and J by 5 bases, with 10 bases between. The CDR3 has 13 residues. The germline gives CDR1 SGHVS, CDR2 FQNEAQ. As DNA, the CDR3 is TGTGCCAGCAGCTTGGGACACCGGGAGACCCAGTACTTC. This sequence encodes CASSLGHRETQYF.

The V call is TRBV7-3, the J call TRBJ2-1; TRBD1 is a possible D gene (5 bases). This CDR3 comprises 16 residues. Germline loops: CDR1 SGHTA, CDR2 FQGTGA. Trimming cost V 5 bases and J 2 bases, with 16 bases left between them. The CDR3: CASSQGPGVAYNEQFF. CDR3 coding DNA: TGTGCCAGCAGCCAGGGTCCCGGAGTCGCCTACAATGAGCAGTTCTTC.

The J gene is TRBJ2-7, the V gene TRBV2; TRBD2 matches 8 bases. Germline CDR1 reads SNHLY; CDR2 reads FYNNEI. The ends lost 5 bases at V and 3 bases at J; junction bases unmatched: 6. The CDR3 is 14 amino acids. The CDR3 loop is CASSSGTRIYEQYF. CDR3 DNA: TGTGCCAGCAGTTCCGGGACTAGGATCTACGAGCAGTACTTC.

This chain joins TRBV25-1 and TRBJ2-1; TRBD2 matches 8 bases. V lost 1 base, J lost 4 bases, and 3 bases stayed unmatched. In germline, CDR1 is MGHDK, CDR2 SYGVNS. CDR3 length: 15 amino acids. CDR3 coding DNA: TGTGCCAGCAGTGAATTTACTAGCGGTTACAATGAGCAGTTCTTC. Translating it yields CASSEFTSGYNEQFF.

This chain joins TRBV29-1 and TRBJ1-5; D is possibly TRBD1 (6 bases). Germline V gene data show CDR1 as SQVTM and CDR2 as ANQGSEA. The CDR3 spans 13 residues. V lost 7 bases and J 1 base, leaving 11 bases between the germline ends. CDR3 loop: CSGSQGSNQPQHF. The CDR3 region has the DNA TGCAGCGGTTCCCAGGGGAGCAATCAGCCCCAGCATTTT.

The rearrangement joins TRBV28 to TRBJ2-3, with TRBD1 matching 9 bases. Germline loops: CDR1 MDHEN, CDR2 SYDVKM. Germline trimming cut 6 bases from V and 7 bases from J; bases unmatched to any gene: 14. The CDR3 has 16 residues. The CDR3 DNA is TGTGCCAGCAGGCCCACCGGGACAGGGAAATTGAATACGCAGTATTTT. Translation gives CASRPTGTGKLNTQYF. The complete variable domain, with remaining parts taken from reference TRBV28 and TRBJ2-3, reads DVKVTQSSRYLVKRTGEKVFLECVQDMDHENMFWYRQDPGLGLRLIYFSYDVKMKEKGDIPEGYSVSREKKERFSLILESASTNQTSMYLCASRPTGTGKLNTQYFGPGTRLTVL.

This clone was seen only once. This rearrangement joins TRBV6-5 to TRBJ2-1; D is unclear. Germline lookup yields CDR1 MNHEY and CDR2 SVGAGI. CDR3 size: 13 residues. V lost 2 bases to trimming and J lost 3 bases, with 5 bases between them. The CDR3 region is CASSYDGYNEQFF. The CDR3 nucleotides read TGTGCCAGCAGTTACGACGGCTACAATGAGCAGTTCTTC.

The chain employs TRBV5-1 and TRBJ2-2; 10 nucleotides match TRBD2. The germline V gene encodes CDR1 SGHRS and CDR2 YFSETQ. The CDR3 loop spans 17 amino acids. V shed 0 bases, J shed 5 bases, and the junction held 7 bases outside the gene matches. Here the CDR3 reads CASSLAKLAGFTGELFF. The CDR3 DNA is TGCGCCAGCAGCTTGGCCAAACTAGCGGGATTTACCGGGGAGCTGTTTTTT.

The rearrangement joins TRBV15 to TRBJ2-3, with D uncertain. This CDR3 contains 12 residues. Trimming removed 4 bases from V and 6 bases from J, with 8 bases in between. CDR1 and CDR2 from the germline V gene are LNHNV and YYDKDF (reference sequence). DNA of the CDR3: TGTGCCACCAGCATGGGCGTTGATACGCAGTATTTT. Protein product: CATSMGVDTQYF.